The T cell receptor (beta chain) under discussion was sequenced for a study of CD8+CD57+ T cells in acquired aplastic anemia. On the study more broadly: Recorded DNA amounts for sorted CD4+ and CD8+ cells had an average of approximately 2.9 ug.

Study-level results: Patients versus controls showed no significant CD8+ Simpson's diversity difference. Both patients and controls carried the same twenty-nine CD8+ CDR3 sequences.

This clonotype has ten or more counts. What it binds is unknown. The patients chosen for sequencing had shown expansion of CD8+CD57+ cells (detected by flow cytometry). Severe acquired aplastic anemia affected all patients. Genomic DNA templated the TCR beta VDJ and CDR3 profiling. TCRdb re-derived calls from the reads in MiXCR, one entry per CDR3 protein. This table holds about 190,000 distinct CDR3 sequences, approximately 50% found once. This receptor was taken from a human donor with aplastic anemia. Sequencing input: sorted CD4+, CD8+, or CD8+CD57+ T cells (not recorded which) from PBMCs.

In DNA, the CDR3 is TGTGCCAGCAGTTTAGGGGCACCTAACTTCTATGGCTACACCTTC. It yields the protein CASSLGAPNFYGYTF. The chain employs TRBV12-3 or TRBV12-4 and TRBJ1-2; D remains unclear. V lost 1 base and J 4 bases, leaving 13 bases between the germline ends. The length of the CDR3 is 15 residues.